Included here is one TCR beta chain sequence, with context. V was shortened by 7 bases and J by 4 bases, with 16 bases between the two germline ends. Germline CDR1 and CDR2: SEHNR and FQNEAQ (reference sequence). This CDR3 has 14 residues. This sample stems from a study of blood T cell repertoires in COVID-19. Study in general: The United States, Italy and Spain supplied acute and convalescent COVID-19 samples.

The method was immunoSEQ multiplex PCR; TCRdb's version includes in-frame clones alone and lacks a portion of them. Among approximately 320,000 clones listed, around 92% were seen once. The chain carries TRBV7-9 and TRBJ2-5; D might be TRBD2 (7 bases). Sequencing was done on a sample of peripheral blood. The clonotype originates from a woman aged 25 to 45 with COVID-19, enrolled during active disease. CDR3 in DNA: TGTGCCAGCACCCTTTTGGGGGGGCGAGAGACCCAGTACTTC. As protein: CASTLLGGRETQYF.